This T cell receptor beta chain stems from a study of cytomegalovirus exposure and HLA in healthy donors. Concerning this clone itself: Its target is not known.

Study observations and caveats: According to the study, 150 to 200 TCR beta chains were cytomegalovirus-associated. Three chains tied to CMV proved CMV antigen-specific in vitro.

Germline lookup yields CDR1 MNHNY and CDR2 SVGAGI (reference sequence). The ends lost 6 bases at V and 8 bases at J; junction bases unmatched: 5. The CDR3 is 12 residues long. The donors were part of the validation cohort of roughly 110 subjects. That cohort was separate from the first cohort, which comprised 666 subjects. Profiled with immunoSEQ multiplex PCR; TCRdb holds only in-frame clones, not every one. The data contain 150,000 to 200,000 clones, around nine tenths of them singletons. Sequencing was performed on PBMCs. The sequence was collected from a woman younger than 30 in good health and CMV-seronegative. This chain links TRBV6-6 with TRBJ1-1; 8 bases are shared with TRBD1. Here the CDR3 DNA reads TGTGCCAGCAGCCTCTGGGACAGGGAAGCTTTCTTT. Protein sequence: CASSLWDREAFF.